The present T cell receptor beta chain was sequenced within a study of blood T cell repertoires in COVID-19. In the study overall: From T cells, B-cell-depleted T cells, or PBMCs came the material, which was cDNA or gDNA.

Study processing details: Estimates of nucleated cell counts were drawn from the amplification of reference gene primers. The method was immunoSEQ multiplex PCR; TCRdb's version includes in-frame clones alone and lacks a portion of them. V, J and clone size are those of that table, while D and trimming were read from the DNA. Here the sample spans roughly 200,000 clones, 80% to 90% being singletons. This clone was picked up one time. Trimming took 0 bases from V and 10 from J, leaving 13 bases between them. The CDR3 loop spans 15 amino acids. Germline V gene data show CDR1 as SGHDN and CDR2 as FVKESK.

This TCR was sampled from a woman older than 75 with COVID-19, enrolled during active disease. The sequencing input was peripheral blood. The chain recombines TRBV14 with TRBJ1-6; D call uncertain. This CDR3 reads CASSQDQGGRSPLHF. Written as DNA, the CDR3 is TGTGCCAGCAGCCAAGATCAAGGAGGGCGCTCACCCCTCCACTTT.